The 27 T cell receptor beta chains presented below share a single source sample, sequenced in a study of OX40 agonist ivuxolimab in advanced cancers. Profiled with immunoSEQ multiplex PCR; TCRdb holds only in-frame clones, not every one. The data show approximately 60,000 clones, 80% to 90% seen once. The sequences come from CD4+ or CD8+ T cells sorted from blood, collected in a trial of the OX40 agonist ivuxolimab. These receptors were taken from an adult with an advanced solid tumor such as melanoma, head and neck, liver or kidney cancer.

Of note for this clone: Other DNA sequences in this sample translate to the same CDR3. V is TRBV19 and J is TRBJ1-1; maybe TRBD1 (6 bases). The CDR3 has 13 residues. With 3 bases removed from V and 7 bases from J, the gap between germline ends came to 12 bases. Looked up from germline, CDR1 is LNHDA and CDR2 is SQIVND (reference sequence). CDR3 nucleotide sequence: TGTGCCAGTAGTATTCAGACAGGCGGTGAAGCTTTCTTT. It specifies CASSIQTGGEAFF.

This chain connects TRBV7-9 to TRBJ2-5; the match to TRBD1 covers 9 bases. This CDR3 has 15 residues. J gave up 4 bases and V 5 bases, and 8 bases lay outside the gene matches. Germline CDR1 is SEHNR and CDR2 is FQNEAQ (reference sequence). The CDR3 coding sequence is TGTGCCAGCAGCCACCGGGACAGGGCTCGAGAGACCCAGTACTTC. This translates into CASSHRDRARETQYF.

J is TRBJ1-2 and V is TRBV7-9, with a possible D match to TRBD1 (5 bases). The CDR3 runs to 14 residues. The germline V gene encodes CDR1 SEHNR and CDR2 FQNEAQ (reference sequence). V lost 1 base, J lost 3 bases, and 9 bases lay in between. The CDR3 DNA reads as TGTGCCAGCAGCTTAGTGGGGCCCTACTATGGCTACACCTTC. Its translation: CASSLVGPYYGYTF. Complete variable domain (other parts from reference TRBV7-9 and TRBJ1-2): DTGVSQNPRHKITKRGQNVTFRCDPISEHNRLYWYRQTLGQGPEFLTYFQNEAQLEKSRLLSDRFSAERPKGSFSTLEIQRTEQGDSAMYLCASSLVGPYYGYTFGSGTRLTVV.

The chain carries TRBV29-1 and TRBJ2-7; the D gene is possibly TRBD1 (6 bases). V was clipped by 3 bases and J by 3 bases, with 12 bases between them. From germline, CDR1 is SQVTM and CDR2 ANQGSEA. This CDR3 has 13 residues. This CDR3 is CSVEGTSNYEQYF. CDR3 DNA sequence: TGCAGCGTTGAGGGGACAAGTAACTACGAGCAGTACTTC.

The V call is TRBV19, the J call TRBJ1-5; no clear D gene. Germline V gene lookup returns CDR1 LNHDA and CDR2 SQIVND (reference sequence). Trimming left V 3 bases short and J 2 bases short, with 11 bases between. The CDR3 sequence is 15 residues long. The CDR3: CASSIYLVGNQPQHF. The CDR3 DNA sequence: TGTGCCAGTAGTATCTACCTGGTCGGCAATCAGCCCCAGCATTTT.

By share of the sample, this clone is medium-sized. The chain combines TRBV19 with TRBJ2-1; tentative D call: TRBD2 (5 bases). The V gene lost 6 bases and the J gene lost 6 bases, with 18 bases spanning the gap. CDR3 length: 15 amino acids. In germline, CDR1 is LNHDA, CDR2 SQIVND (reference sequence). The CDR3 nucleotides read TGTGCCAGTAGCCGCGGGCACATCGTGGGCAATGAGCAGTTCTTC. This encodes CASSRGHIVGNEQFF.

The chain joins TRBV5-1 to TRBJ2-1; TRBD2 matches 7 bases. Germline values: CDR1 SGHRS, CDR2 YFSETQ. Losses at the gene ends were 7 bases for V and 3 bases for J; bases not matched to a gene: 10. This CDR3 contains 15 residues. For the CDR3, the DNA is TGCGCCAGCGGTTGGGGGAGGGCCTTCTACAATGAGCAGTTCTTC. Translated: CASGWGRAFYNEQFF.

This clone showed up just once. The sample has other DNA sequences that encode this CDR3 too. The chain employs TRBV27 and TRBJ2-7; possibly TRBD2 for D (5 bases). The V gene's germline CDR1 is MNHEY and CDR2 SMNVEV (reference sequence). This CDR3 is 12 amino acids long. V lost 3 bases and J 3 bases, leaving 6 bases between the germline ends. In DNA form, the CDR3 reads TGTGCCAGCAGTTTTCGGGGCTACGAGCAGTACTTC. As protein: CASSFRGYEQYF.

The chain carries TRBV6-5 and TRBJ1-1, with a tentative D call TRBD1 (6 bases). CDR1 MNHEY and CDR2 SVGAGI come from the germline V gene. Trimming stripped 5 bases from V and 6 bases from J, with 19 bases between. CDR3 length: 15 residues. CDR3 protein: CASSHAWGAGPEAFF. The CDR3 DNA reads TGTGCCAGCAGTCACGCATGGGGGGCGGGGCCTGAAGCTTTCTTT.

This chain joins TRBV6-5 and TRBJ1-2, with D perhaps matching TRBD1 (5 bases). The V end lost 0 bases, the J end lost 8 bases, and 19 bases lay between the germline ends. In germline, CDR1 is MNHEY, CDR2 SVGAGI. This CDR3 comprises 16 residues. As DNA, the CDR3 is TGTGCCAGCAGTTACTCGGGATTTAGGGGACTGGAGGGCTACACCTTC. The encoded protein is CASSYSGFRGLEGYTF.

J is TRBJ1-1 and V is TRBV19; weak D call: TRBD1 (6 bases). V was pared by 3 bases and J by 4 bases, with 9 bases between. Germline V gene lookup returns CDR1 LNHDA and CDR2 SQIVND (reference sequence). The CDR3 contains 13 residues. The CDR3 reads CASSIIGGTEAFF. The CDR3 coding sequence is TGTGCCAGTAGTATCATAGGGGGCACTGAAGCTTTCTTT.

The rearrangement links TRBV6-6 to TRBJ2-7, with D possibly being TRBD1 (6 bases). Trimming removed 5 bases from V and 1 base from J, with 12 bases in between. CDR3 length: 14 amino acids. Germline CDR1 MNHNY, CDR2 SVGAGI (reference sequence). The CDR3 loop reads CASSPRDISYEQYF. The CDR3 nucleotides read TGTGCCAGCAGTCCCCGGGACATATCCTACGAGCAGTACTTC.

The chain combines TRBV27 with TRBJ1-2, with TRBD1 identical over 7 bases. Trimming took 4 bases from V and 4 from J; bases not matched to a gene: 6. This CDR3 spans 14 amino acids. The germline V gene has CDR1 MNHEY and CDR2 SMNVEV (reference sequence). The CDR3 region has the DNA TGTGCCAGCAGTTGGGGGAGACAGGGCTATGGCTACACCTTC. Its protein is CASSWGRQGYGYTF.

The V and J genes are TRBV5-6 and TRBJ2-1, with 7 bases that match TRBD2. The CDR3 consists of 15 residues. V dropped 0 bases and J dropped 0; count of bases not matched to a gene: 0. Looked up from germline, CDR1 is SGHDT and CDR2 is YYEEEE. The CDR3 DNA reads as TGTGCCAGCAGCTTGGGCGGGGGCTCCTACAATGAGCAGTTCTTC. Amino acids: CASSLGGGSYNEQFF.

The chain carries TRBV7-8 and TRBJ2-1; TRBD1 aligns across 8 bases. This CDR3 is built from 16 residues. Germline loops: CDR1 SGHVS, CDR2 FQNEAQ. V lost 1 base, J lost 2 bases, and 4 bases stayed unmatched. Here the CDR3 reads CASSLGATGAYNEQFF. CDR3 DNA: TGTGCCAGCAGCTTAGGAGCGACAGGGGCCTACAATGAGCAGTTCTTC.

This clone was seen just once. J is TRBJ2-1 and V is TRBV11-2; TRBD2 might be the D (5 bases). This CDR3 region has 16 residues. CDR1 SGHAT and CDR2 FQNNGV come from the germline V gene. The V end was cut by 1 base, the J end by 0 bases, with 10 bases between. The CDR3 coding sequence is TGTGCCAGCAGCTTAGGAAGAACTAGCTCCTACAATGAGCAGTTCTTC. Its translation: CASSLGRTSSYNEQFF.

A single count supports this clone. The chain is built from TRBV4-1 and TRBJ1-5, with 7 bases identical to TRBD1. This CDR3 comprises 15 residues. The V segment lost 1 base and the J segment 2 bases; nucleotides outside the gene matches: 2. Germline-derived CDR1 and CDR2 are MGHRA and YSYEKL. In nucleotides, the CDR3 is TGCGCCAGCAGCCAAGTAACAGGGGGCAATCAGCCCCAGCATTTT. Translation gives CASSQVTGGNQPQHF.

The V and J genes are TRBV7-9 and TRBJ1-1, with D unclear. The germline V gene encodes CDR1 SEHNR and CDR2 FQNEAQ (reference sequence). This CDR3 is built from 13 residues. Between the trimmed V and J ends, which lost 3 bases and 4 bases, there was a span of 9 bases. CDR3 sequence reads: CASSLQLLTEAFF. The CDR3 coding sequence is TGTGCCAGCAGCTTGCAGTTGCTCACTGAAGCTTTCTTT.

This clone was recorded only once. The chain links TRBV11-1 to TRBJ2-5; unclear D gene. The CDR3 is 14 residues long. Trimming pared 0 bases from V and 4 bases from J, leaving 9 bases between. Germline-derived CDR1 and CDR2 are SGHAT and FQDESV (reference sequence). The CDR3 DNA reads TGTGCCAGCAGCTTAGCCTCTGCAGGAGAGACCCAGTACTTC. It is translated as CASSLASAGETQYF.

The chain carries TRBV19 and TRBJ1-1; no definite D call. This CDR3 has 15 residues. The germline V gene has CDR1 LNHDA and CDR2 SQIVND (reference sequence). V lost 3 bases, J lost 3 bases, and 14 bases lay in between. Here the CDR3 reads CASSIAEIADTEAFF. The CDR3 DNA reads as TGTGCCAGTAGTATTGCGGAGATAGCGGACACTGAAGCTTTCTTT.

The CDR3 sequence is CASSSKVTGHWGPYEQYF. The DNA of the CDR3 is TGTGCCAGCAGCTCGAAAGTAACAGGACATTGGGGGCCCTACGAGCAGTACTTC. The chain uses TRBV13 and TRBJ2-7, with D possibly TRBD1 on 6 matching bases. Trimming cost V 4 bases and J 2 bases, with 24 bases left between them. The CDR3 loop spans 18 amino acids. CDR1 is PRHDT, CDR2 FYEKMQ, per germline (reference sequence).

The genes are TRBV4-2 and TRBJ2-7; 7 bases line up with TRBD1. V gave up 4 bases and J gave up 6 bases; unmatched junction bases: 3. The CDR3 has 12 residues. Germline-derived CDR1 and CDR2 are LGHNA and YNFKEQ. For the CDR3, the DNA is TGTGCCAGCAGCCGACAGGGAGCCGAGCAGTACTTC. Its translation: CASSRQGAEQYF.

This clone was detected only once. The chain combines TRBV7-9 with TRBJ2-1, with D maybe TRBD1 (6 bases). Germline V gene sequence: CDR1 SEHNR, CDR2 FQNEAQ (reference sequence). The CDR3 spans 12 residues. Trimming removed 6 bases at V and 11 bases at J, with 14 bases between. CDR3 DNA: TGTGCCAGCAGTCCGACAGGTGCCCAGCAGTTCTTC. It specifies CASSPTGAQQFF.

The chain recombines TRBV28 with TRBJ2-1; 7 bases map to TRBD1. The CDR3 length is 15 residues. Germline V gene sequence: CDR1 MDHEN, CDR2 SYDVKM. The V gene end was trimmed by 5 bases and the J gene end by 8 bases; junction bases not matched to a gene: 12. DNA for the CDR3: TGTGCCAGCAGTCCTTCCGGGACAGAGGCGGATGAGCAGTTCTTC. This translates into CASSPSGTEADEQFF. The whole variable domain, filled in from reference TRBV28 and TRBJ2-1, reads DVKVTQSSRYLVKRTGEKVFLECVQDMDHENMFWYRQDPGLGLRLIYFSYDVKMKEKGDIPEGYSVSREKKERFSLILESASTNQTSMYLCASSPSGTEADEQFFGPGTRLTVL.

The gene calls are TRBV15 and TRBJ1-6; D is unresolved. This CDR3 region has 15 residues. The V end was cut by 1 base, the J end by 8 bases, with 12 bases between. CDR1 and CDR2 (germline): LNHNV, YYDKDF (reference sequence). CDR3 protein: CATSRGEGRYSPLHF. The CDR3 nucleotides read TGTGCCACCAGCAGAGGGGAAGGCAGGTATTCACCCCTCCACTTT.

The chain has TRBV27 and TRBJ2-7, with 7 bases aligning to TRBD1. The V and J ends lost 10 bases and 7 bases, in that order; junction bases with no gene match: 7. The CDR3 covers 11 residues. Per the germline V gene, CDR1 is MNHEY and CDR2 is SMNVEV (reference sequence). Here the CDR3 DNA reads TGTGCCACTCACAGGGGACGAGAGCAGTACTTC. The encoded protein is CATHRGREQYF.

Concerning this clone itself: The identical CDR3 is also encoded by other nucleotide sequences in the sample. Here the CDR3 DNA reads TGTGCCAGCAGTTCGGGAGGCCCCTACAATGAGCAGTTCTTC. Its protein product is CASSSGGPYNEQFF. This chain uses TRBV27 with TRBJ2-1, with TRBD2 matching 7 bases. Germline loops: CDR1 MNHEY, CDR2 SMNVEV (reference sequence). V shed 4 bases, J shed 2 bases, and the junction held 2 bases outside the gene matches. The CDR3 covers 14 residues.